This TCR beta chain was sequenced for a study of identical twins. Regarding the study as a whole: Fewer insertions marked abundant cord blood beta clonotypes; young adult naive trended weakly, memory not at all. Partial confounding of zero-insertion analyses by invariant MAIT and iNKT cells was possible.

The donor group consisted entirely of healthy Caucasians. Concerning this clonotype itself: Its antigen is still unknown.

Template switching added a universal primer binding site, and final cDNA carried unique molecular identifiers. TCRdb re-called the 5' RACE reads with MiXCR, one entry per CDR3 protein. The table has around 960,000 distinct CDR3 sequences, 12% seen once. CDR1 and CDR2 from the germline V gene are MNHNS and SASEGT. V shed 5 bases and J 3 bases; nucleotides not matched to a gene: 10. The CDR3 spans 16 residues. These data also featured in a second study, about yellow fever vaccine responses in identical twins.

The rearrangement links TRBV6-1 to TRBJ2-3, with TRBD1 matching over 8 bases. Specimen: PBMCs. The clonotype was recovered from a woman under 30 in good health. Here the CDR3 reads CASSLRTGTTTDTQYF. CDR3 DNA: TGTGCCAGCAGTCTCCGGACAGGGACAACAACAGATACGCAGTATTTT.